Shown below are 29 T cell receptor beta chains from a single sample sequenced in a study of cytomegalovirus exposure and HLA in healthy donors. This PCR relied on a set of 60 Vbeta primers and 13 Jbeta primers. Measured with immunoSEQ multiplex PCR; TCRdb has only the in-frame clones, and not every one. The repertoire includes roughly 170,000 clones, around 68% of them detected once, and around 1.5% sits in the top ten. The specimen was PBMCs. The receptors were gathered from a girl under 18 in good health and CMV-seronegative.

This rearrangement joins TRBV6-5 to TRBJ1-2, with D tentatively TRBD1 (5 bases). V was shortened by 6 bases and J by 2 bases, with 13 bases between the two germline ends. CDR3 length: 14 residues. CDR1 MNHEY and CDR2 SVGAGI come from the germline V gene. The chain's CDR3 is CASRITTDNYGYTF. The CDR3 bases are TGTGCCAGCAGAATAACGACAGACAACTATGGCTACACCTTC.

This chain uses TRBV7-8 with TRBJ2-7; D might be TRBD2 (6 bases). Germline loops: CDR1 SGHVS, CDR2 FQNEAQ. With 5 bases removed from V and 6 bases from J, the gap between germline ends came to 11 bases. The CDR3 is made up of 12 amino acids. CDR3 bases: TGTGCCAGCAGCCCGGGGGAAATCGAGCAGTACTTC. Translation gives CASSPGEIEQYF.

This chain joins TRBV6-5 and TRBJ1-5, with 8 bases fitting TRBD1. CDR1 is MNHEY, CDR2 SVGAGI, per germline. The J segment lost 2 bases and the V segment lost 6 bases, leaving 6 bases of the junction unmatched. This CDR3 has 15 residues. CDR3 amino acids: CASRHQGARNQPQHF. The CDR3 DNA is TGTGCCAGCAGACACCAGGGGGCACGCAATCAGCCCCAGCATTTT.

The gene calls are TRBV30 and TRBJ1-4, with unresolved D. Trimming pared 0 bases from V and 8 bases from J, leaving 10 bases between. This CDR3 is built from 13 residues. CDR1 and CDR2 from the germline V gene are GTSNPN and SVGIG (reference sequence). Here the CDR3 DNA reads TGTGCCTGGAGTGTACTGGGTAGCGAAAAACTGTTTTTT. Its translation is CAWSVLGSEKLFF.

The CDR3 DNA is TGTGCCAGCAGTTTACCGACTAGCGGGGCGTCAGATACGCAGTATTTT. Encoded protein: CASSLPTSGASDTQYF. The J gene is TRBJ2-3, the V gene TRBV27, with 11 bases aligning to TRBD2. This CDR3 region has 16 residues. With V trimmed by 2 bases and J by 4 bases, 5 bases remained unmatched. In germline, CDR1 is MNHEY, CDR2 SMNVEV (reference sequence).

This clone was recorded a few times. The chain is built from TRBV27 and TRBJ2-6; possible D gene TRBD1, 7 bases. The germline gives CDR1 MNHEY, CDR2 SMNVEV (reference sequence). CDR3 size: 14 residues. Deletions cut 5 bases from V and 8 bases from J, with 13 bases between. CDR3 DNA sequence: TGTGCCAGCAGTGCGGGACAGTTGTCCAACGTCCTGACTTTC. Translation: CASSAGQLSNVLTF.

The rearrangement uses TRBV5-1 and TRBJ1-1, with D unresolved. CDR3 size: 14 residues. Germline V CDR1 and CDR2: SGHRS, YFSETQ. Trimming stripped 3 bases from V and 4 bases from J, with 13 bases between. CDR3 in DNA: TGCGCCAGCAGCTCCGAGAGAACCTTCACTGAAGCTTTCTTT. Protein: CASSSERTFTEAFF.

The chain combines TRBV6-4 with TRBJ1-5; tentatively, D is TRBD1 (5 bases). The CDR3 sequence is 14 residues long. V was cut by 7 bases and J by 5 bases, with 15 bases left in between. Germline CDR1 MRHNA, CDR2 SNTAGT. The CDR3 bases are TGTGCCAGCACCCGGTCGGGGGATGATCAGCCCCAGCATTTT. Translated, it gives CASTRSGDDQPQHF.

The chain couples TRBV7-9 to TRBJ1-1; D ambiguous. Trimming cost V 1 base and J 1 base, with 13 bases left between them. CDR1 and CDR2 (germline): SEHNR, FQNEAQ (reference sequence). CDR3 length equals 16 residues. CDR3 bases: TGTGCCAGCAGCTTAGATTCGGGGAGTGGGAACACTGAAGCTTTCTTT. Protein: CASSLDSGSGNTEAFF.

The CDR3 nucleotides are TGTGCCACCAGCAGAGGGACTGCAAGTTACGAGCAGTACTTC. It specifies CATSRGTASYEQYF. The chain has TRBV15 and TRBJ2-7; D might be TRBD2 (5 bases). The CDR3 is 14 residues long. Germline V gene sequence: CDR1 LNHNV, CDR2 YYDKDF (reference sequence). With 1 base removed from V and 4 bases from J, the gap between germline ends came to 11 bases.

The chain combines TRBV5-1 with TRBJ1-4, with no clear D. CDR3 size: 14 residues. In germline, CDR1 is SGHRS, CDR2 YFSETQ. V was pared by 0 bases and J by 5 bases, with 8 bases between. CDR3 amino acids: CASSLERENEKLFF. The DNA of the CDR3 is TGCGCCAGCAGCTTGGAACGGGAAAATGAAAAACTGTTTTTT. Drawing the rest from reference TRBV5-1 and TRBJ1-4, the complete variable domain is KAGVTQTPRYLIKTRGQQVTLSCSPISGHRSVSWYQQTPGQGLQFLFEYFSETQRNKGNFPGRFSGRQFSNSRSEMNVSTLELGDSALYLCASSLERENEKLFFGSGTQLSVL.

A few counts support this clone. V and J are TRBV27 and TRBJ1-1; the match to TRBD1 covers 7 bases. CDR1 MNHEY and CDR2 SMNVEV come from the germline V gene (reference sequence). Trimming at V came to 3 bases and at J to 1 base, leaving 11 bases not matched to a gene. The CDR3 has 17 residues. CDR3 coding DNA: TGTGCCAGCAGTTTGACCCGGACAGGCCCGAGGAACACTGAAGCTTTCTTT. Protein: CASSLTRTGPRNTEAFF.

The genes are TRBV18 and TRBJ2-1; maybe TRBD1 (6 bases). The germline gives CDR1 KGHSH, CDR2 LQKENI. This CDR3 contains 14 residues. V lost 3 bases to trimming and J lost 5 bases, with 11 bases between them. CDR3 DNA sequence: TGTGCCAGCTCACCGGGGGACACAAACAATGAGCAGTTCTTC. This sequence encodes CASSPGDTNNEQFF. The full variable domain, completed using reference TRBV18 and TRBJ2-1, is NAGVMQNPRHLVRRRGQEARLRCSPMKGHSHVYWYRQLPEEGLKFMVYLQKENIIDESGMPKERFSAEFPKEGPSILRIQQVVRGDSAAYFCASSPGDTNNEQFFGPGTRLTVL.

The rearrangement joins TRBV5-1 to TRBJ2-7, with TRBD1 matching over 7 bases. Germline loops: CDR1 SGHRS, CDR2 YFSETQ. V dropped 5 bases and J dropped 2; count of bases not matched to a gene: 10. The CDR3 is made up of 15 amino acids. The CDR3: CASSLSRGPPYEQYF. In DNA form, the CDR3 reads TGCGCCAGCAGTCTCAGTAGGGGGCCCCCCTACGAGCAGTACTTC. Supplemented by reference TRBV5-1 and TRBJ2-7, the full variable domain reads KAGVTQTPRYLIKTRGQQVTLSCSPISGHRSVSWYQQTPGQGLQFLFEYFSETQRNKGNFPGRFSGRQFSNSRSEMNVSTLELGDSALYLCASSLSRGPPYEQYFGPGTRLTVT.

This clone was detected many times. The V gene is TRBV5-4, the J gene TRBJ2-7; D is perhaps TRBD1 (5 bases). V was shortened by 4 bases and J by 0 bases, with 11 bases between the two germline ends. CDR1 is SGHNT and CDR2 is YYREEE in the germline V gene (reference sequence). The CDR3 is 14 residues long. CDR3 sequence: CASSPTGSSYEQYF. CDR3 nucleotide sequence: TGTGCCAGCAGCCCTACAGGAAGCTCCTACGAGCAGTACTTC. The variable domain in full, completed from reference TRBV5-4 and TRBJ2-7, reads ETGVTQSPTHLIKTRGQQVTLRCSSQSGHNTVSWYQQALGQGPQFIFQYYREEENGRGNFPPRFSGLQFPNYSSELNVNALELDDSALYLCASSPTGSSYEQYFGPGTRLTVT.

The V and J genes are TRBV14 and TRBJ2-1; 7 bases are shared with TRBD2. This CDR3 has 18 residues. Trimming removed 2 bases from V and 0 bases from J; junction bases left unmatched: 10. Germline loops: CDR1 SGHDN, CDR2 FVKESK. Here the CDR3 DNA reads TGTGCCAGCAGCCAATGGGCCGCCTCGGGAGGCTCCTACAATGAGCAGTTCTTC. It codes for CASSQWAASGGSYNEQFF.

V gene TRBV5-5 combines with J gene TRBJ2-7, with 9 positions matching TRBD1. Germline values: CDR1 SGHKS, CDR2 YYEKEE (reference sequence). V lost 4 bases and J lost 3; bases outside the gene matches: 8. The CDR3 extends over 15 amino acids. The CDR3 DNA follows: TGTGCCAGCAGCCTGGACAGGGGTATTCTCTACGAGCAGTACTTC. Translated, it gives CASSLDRGILYEQYF. Full variable domain (outside the CDR3, taken from reference TRBV5-5 and TRBJ2-7): DAGVTQSPTHLIKTRGQQVTLRCSPISGHKSVSWYQQVLGQGPQFIFQYYEKEERGRGNFPDRFSARQFPNYSSELNVNALLLGDSALYLCASSLDRGILYEQYFGPGTRLTVT.

This clone was counted only a few times. The chain couples TRBV29-1 to TRBJ1-1; possible D gene TRBD1, 6 bases. The CDR3 runs to 12 residues. CDR1 is SQVTM and CDR2 is ANQGSEA in the germline V gene. V lost 6 bases and J 0 bases, leaving 8 bases between the germline ends. Written as DNA, the CDR3 is TGCAGCGTAGGACAGATGAACACTGAAGCTTTCTTT. Protein sequence: CSVGQMNTEAFF.

This clone showed up just a few times. The chain joins TRBV19 to TRBJ1-5; D is possibly TRBD1 (6 bases). Trimming removed 5 bases at V and 3 bases at J, with 11 bases between. The CDR3 is 14 amino acids. Germline V lookup: CDR1 LNHDA, CDR2 SQIVND (reference sequence). CDR3 loop: CASSFGQLNQPQHF. CDR3 bases: TGTGCCAGTAGTTTCGGACAGCTCAATCAGCCCCAGCATTTT.

This chain links TRBV2 with TRBJ2-6; D might be TRBD1 (6 bases). This CDR3 has 20 amino acids. Germline values: CDR1 SNHLY, CDR2 FYNNEI. Trimming took 2 bases from V and 1 from J, leaving 21 bases between them. The CDR3 region is CASSESPGTQRISGANVLTF. The CDR3 DNA reads as TGTGCCAGCAGTGAATCCCCGGGGACACAGAGGATTTCTGGGGCCAACGTCCTGACTTTC.

The V and J genes are TRBV2 and TRBJ2-2; the D gene is possibly TRBD1 (6 bases). CDR1 and CDR2 from the germline V gene are SNHLY and FYNNEI. V was shortened by 10 bases and J by 4 bases, with 28 bases between the two germline ends. The CDR3 spans 18 residues. The CDR3 region has the DNA TGTGCCACCCCGGGGTCACAGGGCCGAGGAGACGGCACCGGGGAGCTGTTTTTT. Translation: CATPGSQGRGDGTGELFF.

The V gene is TRBV7-8, the J gene TRBJ2-5, with 8 positions matching TRBD2. The length of the CDR3 is 15 residues. V was clipped by 0 bases and J by 6 bases; unmatched bases: 6. The germline gives CDR1 SGHVS, CDR2 FQNEAQ. The CDR3 is CASSLATGGLKTQYF. In nucleotides, the CDR3 is TGTGCCAGCAGCTTAGCCACGGGGGGGCTAAAGACCCAGTACTTC.

V usage is TRBV7-9 and J usage is TRBJ1-2; unclear D gene. Germline assignment: CDR1 SEHNR and CDR2 FQNEAQ (reference sequence). There are 12 residues in the CDR3. Trimming pared 1 base from V and 13 bases from J, leaving 13 bases between. The CDR3 DNA sequence: TGTGCCAGCAGCTTAGAGAATAGAGTTTCCACCTTC. It translates to CASSLENRVSTF. Combining the CDR3 with reference TRBV7-9 and TRBJ1-2 gives the whole variable domain DTGVSQNPRHKITKRGQNVTFRCDPISEHNRLYWYRQTLGQGPEFLTYFQNEAQLEKSRLLSDRFSAERPKGSFSTLEIQRTEQGDSAMYLCASSLENRVSTFGSGTRLTVV.

The chain is built from TRBV5-1 and TRBJ1-6; no definite D call. The CDR3 length is 13 residues. In germline, CDR1 is SGHRS, CDR2 YFSETQ. The germline V and J ends were trimmed by 0 bases and 7 bases, with 5 bases remaining between them. The CDR3 DNA reads as TGCGCCAGCAGCTTGGTGGCCAATTCACCCCTCCACTTT. The encoded protein is CASSLVANSPLHF.

This clone occurred once. V and J are TRBV6-6 and TRBJ1-2, with TRBD1 as a possible D gene (6 bases). Trimming pared 7 bases from V and 0 bases from J, leaving 15 bases between. Germline V gene data show CDR1 as MNHNY and CDR2 as SVGAGI (reference sequence). This CDR3 contains 15 residues. The CDR3: CASTKGGNSNYGYTF. CDR3 DNA: TGTGCCAGCACCAAGGGGGGGAATTCTAACTATGGCTACACCTTC.

The genes are TRBV4-2 and TRBJ1-5, with 7 bases matching TRBD1. The germline V gene has CDR1 LGHNA and CDR2 YNFKEQ. Trimming removed 0 bases from V and 6 bases from J; junction bases left unmatched: 8. The CDR3 covers 16 residues. As DNA, the CDR3 is TGTGCCAGCAGCCAAGATCTGGCGGCAGGGGGTCAGCCCCAGCATTTT. It codes for CASSQDLAAGGQPQHF.

This clone has just a few counts. This rearrangement joins TRBV29-1 to TRBJ1-1; D remains unclear. The V gene lost 4 bases and the J gene lost 6 bases, with 24 bases spanning the gap. From germline, CDR1 is SQVTM and CDR2 ANQGSEA. This CDR3 is built from 16 residues. This chain's CDR3 is CSVVRIGPADEPEAFF. DNA for the CDR3: TGCAGCGTTGTTCGCATCGGCCCCGCGGATGAGCCTGAAGCTTTCTTT.

This clone showed up just a few times. The chain employs TRBV28 and TRBJ1-1; D is uncertain. V lost 3 bases and J 6 bases, leaving 5 bases between the germline ends. The CDR3 is 11 residues long. CDR1 is MDHEN and CDR2 is SYDVKM in the germline V gene. The CDR3 is CASSFGPEAFF. Written as DNA, the CDR3 is TGTGCCAGCAGTTTTGGGCCTGAAGCTTTCTTT.

The genes are TRBV6-1 and TRBJ1-3, with no clear D. Germline V gene lookup returns CDR1 MNHNS and CDR2 SASEGT. V shed 1 base and J shed 0 bases, with 4 bases lying between them. The CDR3 has 14 amino acids. CDR3 amino acids: CASSEVISGNTIYF. DNA for the CDR3: TGTGCCAGCAGTGAAGTCATCTCTGGAAACACCATATATTTT.